This T cell receptor beta chain was recorded in a study of blood T cell repertoires in COVID-19. This clone appeared once. Data came from immunoSEQ multiplex PCR; TCRdb stores just in-frame clones and leaves some out. The sample consists of approximately 220,000 clones, about 82% of them appearing once. Germline V gene data show CDR1 as SGHTA and CDR2 as FQGNSA. V was shortened by 5 bases and J by 7 bases, with 17 bases between the two germline ends. The length of the CDR3 is 14 residues. The source material was peripheral blood. This receptor was obtained from a woman of 80 years or more with acute or convalescent COVID-19. The chain couples TRBV7-2 to TRBJ2-5; D uncertain. CDR3 protein: CASSPDSSVWTQYF. The CDR3 region has the DNA TGTGCCAGCAGCCCAGACTCGAGCGTGTGGACCCAGTACTTC.